Given below is one TCR beta chain in context. Its target is not known. Germline V gene data show CDR1 as MNHEY and CDR2 as SVGAGI. This CDR3 spans 15 amino acids. V was pared by 4 bases and J by 1 base, with 2 bases of the junction left unmatched. The data were taken from a study of neoadjuvant nivolumab and ipilimumab in lung cancer. Overall study results and limits: Compared with tumor-adjacent uninvolved lung, resected tumors showed greater richness and clonality. Only a small number of samples underwent TCR sequencing.

Clones were read by immunoSEQ multiplex PCR, and TCRdb kept only the in-frame ones, dropping some. The data show tens of thousands of clones, more than 85% seen once. The chain is built from TRBV6-5 and TRBJ2-7, with TRBD2 matching 12 bases. The sample in question was blood, obtained before neoadjuvant nivolumab, alone or with ipilimumab. The TCR was taken from an adult with non-small cell lung cancer. Some clones in this sample may be carry-over from other donors' samples. The CDR3 reads CASSWGLAGSYEQYF. The CDR3 DNA reads TGTGCCAGCAGTTGGGGACTAGCGGGTTCCTACGAGCAGTACTTC.